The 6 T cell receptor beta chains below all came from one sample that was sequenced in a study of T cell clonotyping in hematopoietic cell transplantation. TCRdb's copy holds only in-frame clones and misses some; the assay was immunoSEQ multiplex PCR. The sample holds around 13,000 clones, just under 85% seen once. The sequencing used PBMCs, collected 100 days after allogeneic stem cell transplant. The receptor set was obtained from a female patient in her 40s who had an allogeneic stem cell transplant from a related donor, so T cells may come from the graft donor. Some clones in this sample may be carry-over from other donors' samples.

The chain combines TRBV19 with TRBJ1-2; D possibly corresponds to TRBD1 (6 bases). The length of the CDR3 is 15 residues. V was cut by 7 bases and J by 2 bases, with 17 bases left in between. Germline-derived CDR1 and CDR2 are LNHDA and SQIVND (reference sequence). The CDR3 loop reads CASNRVGGPNYGYTF. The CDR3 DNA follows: TGTGCCAGTAACAGGGTCGGAGGCCCCAACTATGGCTACACCTTC.

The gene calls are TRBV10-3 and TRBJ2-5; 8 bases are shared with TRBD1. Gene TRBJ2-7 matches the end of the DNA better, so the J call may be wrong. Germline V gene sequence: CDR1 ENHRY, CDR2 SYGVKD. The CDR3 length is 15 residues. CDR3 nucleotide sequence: TGTGCCATCACCACCGACAGGGGTGGCCCCTACGAGCAGTACTTC. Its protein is CAITTDRGGPYEQYF.

The CDR3 spells CASSVATGTVGYTF. Here the CDR3 DNA reads TGTGCCAGCAGCGTAGCGACAGGGACCGTAGGCTACACCTTC. The chain joins TRBV9 to TRBJ1-2; 7 nucleotides agree with TRBD1. Trimming cost V 0 bases and J 8 bases; bases outside gene matches: 7. This CDR3 has 14 residues. The germline V gene has CDR1 SGDLS and CDR2 YYNGEE.

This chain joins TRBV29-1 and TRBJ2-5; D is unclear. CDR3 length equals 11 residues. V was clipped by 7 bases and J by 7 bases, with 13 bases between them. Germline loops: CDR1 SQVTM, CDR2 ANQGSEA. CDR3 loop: CSAKVEGTQYF. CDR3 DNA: TGCAGCGCCAAAGTGGAAGGGACCCAGTACTTC.

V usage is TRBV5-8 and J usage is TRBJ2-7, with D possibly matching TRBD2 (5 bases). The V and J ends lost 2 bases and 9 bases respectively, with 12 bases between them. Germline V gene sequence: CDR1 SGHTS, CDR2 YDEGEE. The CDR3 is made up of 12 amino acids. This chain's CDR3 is CASSFGRGPQYF. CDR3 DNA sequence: TGTGCCAGCAGCTTTGGTCGGGGTCCGCAGTACTTC.

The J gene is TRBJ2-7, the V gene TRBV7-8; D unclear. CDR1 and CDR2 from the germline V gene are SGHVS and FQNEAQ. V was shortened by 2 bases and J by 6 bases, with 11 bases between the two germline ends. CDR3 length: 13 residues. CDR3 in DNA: TGTGCCAGCAGCTTAACTTGGGGTAGCGAGCAGTACTTC. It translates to CASSLTWGSEQYF.